The T cell receptor (beta chain) under discussion was sequenced for a study of CD8+ T cells in alopecia areata. For this clone: No antigen is known for it.

Study conclusions and caveats: Under tofacitinib, numerous expanded lesional clonotypes remained detectable in scalp and blood. The link between baseline CD8+ expansion and response remains uncertain with one nonresponder.

Treatment noted: oral pan-JAK inhibitor, 5-10 mg twice daily. Investigators sorted PBMCs to obtain both CD4+ and CD8+ T cells. Germline CDR1 and CDR2: LNHDA and SQIVND (reference sequence). The CDR3 has 15 residues. Between the trimmed V and J ends, which lost 8 bases and 7 bases, there was a span of 21 bases. Following extraction, RNA underwent reverse transcription to cDNA, which served as the sequencing template. Assay: immunoSEQ multiplex PCR; the TCRdb copy retains only in-frame clones and omits some. This repertoire shows a few hundred thousand clones, around three fifths found once; its top ten account for 0.75% to 0.95%.

The receptor's source is a human donor with alopecia areata. Sample: CD4+ T cells sorted from blood, taken around week 52, from a patient treated with tofacitinib. The chain uses TRBV19 and TRBJ1-5; D might be TRBD1 (5 bases). DNA of the CDR3: TGTGCCAGTGGTGCGGGGAGGGGTTCGCTCCAGCCCCAGCATTTT. Protein: CASGAGRGSLQPQHF. Variable domain in full (rest from reference TRBV19 and TRBJ1-5): DGGITQSPKYLFRKEGQNVTLSCEQNLNHDAMYWYRQDPGQGLRLIYYSQIVNDFQKGDIAEGYSVSREKKESFPLTVTSAQKNPTAFYLCASGAGRGSLQPQHFGDGTRLSIL.